A single sample is the source of the 31 T cell receptor beta chains below, sequenced in a study of blood T cells in healthy people across ages. For the second PCR, which ran for about 6 to 12 cycles, a sample-barcoded 5' primer and a J-beta primer mix were used. TCRdb recomputed calls from the 5' RACE reads with MiXCR, one row per CDR3 protein. The table lists 800,000 to 900,000 distinct CDR3 sequences, around 62% of them singletons. The sample taken for sequencing was blood. The receptor set was obtained from a man in his thirties or forties in good health.

This clonotype was counted a single time. This chain's CDR3 is CASSSPDVTVNTEAFF. CDR3 bases: TGTGCCAGCAGCTCACCCGATGTGACAGTGAACACTGAAGCTTTCTTT. J is TRBJ1-1 and V is TRBV7-9; a weak D match, TRBD1 (5 bases). This CDR3 has 16 amino acids. V shed 4 bases and J shed 0 bases, with 15 bases lying between them. CDR1 and CDR2 from the germline V gene are SEHNR and FQNEAQ (reference sequence).

Concerning this clonotype: The DNA is omitted, as the CDR3 cannot be located on it reliably, and the CDR3 follows TCRdb's listing. The chain uses TRBV2 and TRBJ2-6; no check of the table's D call, TRBD1, against the DNA was made. 15 amino acids form the CDR3, both terminal residues included. Per germline, CDR1 SNHLY and CDR2 FYNNEI. CDR3 sequence reads: CASILGVSGANVLTF.

The chain uses TRBV4-2 and TRBJ1-6; no clear D. CDR3 length equals 16 residues. Germline CDR1 LGHNA, CDR2 YNFKEQ. Trimming stripped 0 bases from V and 0 bases from J, with 6 bases between. DNA of the CDR3: TGTGCCAGCAGCCAAGACAGGAGCTCCTATAATTCACCCCTCCACTTT. Translation gives CASSQDRSSYNSPLHF.

The rearrangement links TRBV12-3 or TRBV12-4 to TRBJ2-3; 10 bases map to TRBD2. The J segment lost 11 bases and the V segment lost 8 bases, leaving 10 bases of the junction unmatched. The CDR3 is 13 residues long. The DNA of the CDR3 is TGTGCCAGCGGACTAGCGGACACAGATGTGCAGTATTTT. Protein product: CASGLADTDVQYF.

V and J are TRBV6-2 or TRBV6-3 and TRBJ2-1; D not resolved. With 2 bases removed from V and 7 bases from J, the gap between germline ends came to 12 bases. The CDR3 loop spans 14 amino acids. Germline assignment: CDR1 MNHEY and CDR2 SVGEGT. The CDR3 is CASSYPTQENEQFF. CDR3 bases: TGTGCCAGCAGTTACCCAACCCAGGAGAATGAGCAGTTCTTC.

The chain uses TRBV9 and TRBJ2-3, with 7 bases fitting TRBD1. With V trimmed by 0 bases and J by 5 bases, 3 bases remained unmatched. This CDR3 is built from 14 residues. Germline V CDR1 and CDR2: SGDLS, YYNGEE. In DNA form, the CDR3 reads TGTGCCAGCAGCGTAGCTTACAGGGGAGATACGCAGTATTTT. This sequence encodes CASSVAYRGDTQYF.

The V and J genes are TRBV5-5 and TRBJ1-4; D is uncertain. Germline CDR1 SGHKS, CDR2 YYEKEE (reference sequence). The CDR3 extends over 14 amino acids. V was shortened by 7 bases and J by 4 bases, with 14 bases between the two germline ends. CDR3 DNA sequence: TGTGCCAGCGCCAGGCAGCTCAGTAATGAAAAACTGTTTTTT. Amino acid sequence: CASARQLSNEKLFF. Combining the CDR3 with reference TRBV5-5 and TRBJ1-4 gives the whole variable domain DAGVTQSPTHLIKTRGQQVTLRCSPISGHKSVSWYQQVLGQGPQFIFQYYEKEERGRGNFPDRFSARQFPNYSSELNVNALLLGDSALYLCASARQLSNEKLFFGSGTQLSVL.

In this sample, this clonotype turned up once. The chain carries TRBV9 and TRBJ2-7; 7 bases line up with TRBD2. With the DNA end fitting TRBJ2-5 better, the J assignment may be wrong. The CDR3 has 14 amino acids. Germline values: CDR1 SGDLS, CDR2 YYNGEE. CDR3 sequence (DNA): TGTGCCAGCAGCGCCCTACTAGCGTCGGAGACCCAGTACTTC. Amino acids: CASSALLASETQYF.

This clonotype has more than one count but fewer than ten. V gene TRBV12-3 or TRBV12-4 combines with J gene TRBJ2-3, with D perhaps TRBD2 (5 bases). Trimming cost V 7 bases and J 2 bases, with 13 bases left between them. The CDR3 sequence is 14 residues long. CDR3 loop: CASKGGRFTDTQYF. The DNA for the CDR3 is TGTGCCAGCAAGGGCGGGCGGTTCACAGATACGCAGTATTTT.

The chain joins TRBV13 to TRBJ2-1; unclear D gene. The CDR3 is 12 residues long. Germline lookup yields CDR1 PRHDT and CDR2 FYEKMQ (reference sequence). The ends were cut back, 4 bases at V and 8 bases at J, with 9 bases in the middle. The CDR3 region has the DNA TGTGCCAGCAGCTACGTACGGGATGAGCAGTTCTTC. It encodes CASSYVRDEQFF.

The chain recombines TRBV29-1 with TRBJ2-7; perhaps TRBD1 as D (6 bases). V lost 3 bases to trimming and J lost 3 bases, with 18 bases between them. This CDR3 spans 15 amino acids. Germline CDR1 reads SQVTM; CDR2 reads ANQGSEA. As DNA, the CDR3 is TGCAGCGTTGATTCGGGTTTGGGCAGGGGCTACGAGCAGTACTTC. Protein sequence: CSVDSGLGRGYEQYF.

There are a few counts of this clonotype. The chain combines TRBV12-3 or TRBV12-4 with TRBJ2-1; D gene uncertain. The CDR3 is made up of 11 amino acids. The V gene lost 5 bases and the J gene lost 10 bases, with 9 bases spanning the gap. This chain's CDR3 is CASSQLEEQFF. DNA for the CDR3: TGTGCCAGCAGTCAGCTTGAGGAGCAGTTCTTC.

The J gene is TRBJ1-2, the V gene TRBV6-5, with D unclear. Germline CDR1 MNHEY, CDR2 SVGAGI. Trimming stripped 4 bases from V and 5 bases from J, with 14 bases between. The CDR3 length is 14 residues. The CDR3, as DNA: TGTGCCAGCAGTTCCCCGGACGGATTATATGGCTACACCTTC. This translates into CASSSPDGLYGYTF.

This chain uses TRBV7-2 with TRBJ1-6; 10 bases fit TRBD1. The germline gives CDR1 SGHTA, CDR2 FQGNSA. J lost 7 bases, V lost 4 bases, and 4 bases had no gene match. The CDR3 runs to 15 residues. CDR3 protein: CASSWQTGGNSPLHF. Written as DNA, the CDR3 is TGTGCCAGCAGCTGGCAGACAGGGGGCAATTCACCCCTCCACTTT.

The V call is TRBV6-5, the J call TRBJ2-5; perhaps TRBD2 as D (6 bases). Deletions cut 2 bases from V and 5 bases from J, with 12 bases between. The CDR3 is 14 residues long. Germline-derived CDR1 and CDR2 are MNHEY and SVGAGI. The chain's CDR3 is CASSYHKRGETQYF. CDR3 nucleotides: TGTGCCAGCAGTTACCACAAACGGGGGGAGACCCAGTACTTC.

The V call is TRBV14, the J call TRBJ2-5; unclear D gene. Looked up from germline, CDR1 is SGHDN and CDR2 is FVKESK. CDR3 length equals 14 residues. V was clipped by 1 base and J by 3 bases, with 9 bases between them. CDR3 DNA sequence: TGTGCCAGCAGCCAAGGACCCCAGAAAGAGACCCAGTACTTC. This sequence encodes CASSQGPQKETQYF.

The rearrangement links TRBV9 to TRBJ2-4; 9 bases agree with TRBD2. The last part of the DNA fits TRBJ2-7 better; the J call may be wrong. There are 14 residues in the CDR3. Germline V gene sequence: CDR1 SGDLS, CDR2 YYNGEE. This chain's CDR3 is CASSVGLAGNEQYF. CDR3 nucleotides: TGTGCCAGCAGCGTAGGGCTAGCGGGGAACGAGCAGTACTTC.

The V and J genes are TRBV7-3 and TRBJ1-6; D is unresolved. Germline V gives CDR1 SGHTA, CDR2 FQGTGA. The CDR3 is made up of 14 amino acids. V lost 2 bases and J 6 bases, leaving 8 bases between the germline ends. The DNA for the CDR3 is TGTGCCAGCAGCTTAGCCGCAGCTAATTCACCCCTCCACTTT. Its protein is CASSLAAANSPLHF. Variable domain in full (rest from reference TRBV7-3 and TRBJ1-6): GAGVSQTPSNKVTEKGKYVELRCDPISGHTALYWYRQSLGQGPEFLIYFQGTGAADDSGLPNDRFFAVRPEGSVSTLKIQRTERGDSAVYLCASSLAAANSPLHFGNGTRLTVT.

V gene TRBV5-1 combines with J gene TRBJ2-7; 11 nucleotides agree with TRBD2. CDR1 is SGHRS, CDR2 YFSETQ, per germline. The CDR3 contains 16 residues. V gave up 7 bases and J gave up 0 bases; unmatched junction bases: 9. The CDR3 region has the DNA TGCGCCAGCGGAACTAGCGGGGGACCCCGCTCCTACGAGCAGTACTTC. Its translation: CASGTSGGPRSYEQYF.

This rearrangement joins TRBV7-2 to TRBJ2-7; perhaps TRBD1 as D (7 bases). Germline V gives CDR1 SGHTA, CDR2 FQGNSA. This CDR3 comprises 14 residues. V was cut by 5 bases and J by 4 bases, with 15 bases left in between. CDR3 sequence (DNA): TGTGCCAGCAGCCTCCAGGAGGGGGCATACGAGCAGTACTTC. Translating it yields CASSLQEGAYEQYF.

The V call is TRBV20-1, the J call TRBJ2-5; D call uncertain. The length of the CDR3 is 10 residues. V was trimmed by 5 bases and J by 5 bases, leaving 6 bases between them. Germline V gene lookup returns CDR1 DFQATT and CDR2 SNEGSKA (reference sequence). CDR3 region: CSAWGETQYF. The CDR3 DNA is TGCAGTGCTTGGGGTGAGACCCAGTACTTC.

The chain links TRBV12-3 or TRBV12-4 to TRBJ2-5; D is undetermined. The V gene lost 6 bases and the J gene lost 5 bases, with 16 bases spanning the gap. The CDR3 is 14 residues long. CDR3 sequence: CASSRTSPGETQYF. The CDR3 bases are TGTGCCAGCAGCCGGACCTCTCCTGGGGAGACCCAGTACTTC.

The V call is TRBV27, the J call TRBJ1-2; tentative D call: TRBD1 (6 bases). The V end lost 3 bases, the J end lost 2 bases, and 10 bases lay between the germline ends. CDR1 MNHEY and CDR2 SMNVEV come from the germline V gene (reference sequence). The CDR3 is made up of 14 amino acids. The CDR3 region has the DNA TGTGCCAGCAGTTTGCAGGGGCGAAACTATGGCTACACCTTC. Translated: CASSLQGRNYGYTF.

This clonotype has just a few counts. V gene TRBV10-3 combines with J gene TRBJ2-6; D not certain. The germline V and J ends were trimmed by 4 bases and 3 bases, with 13 bases remaining between them. CDR1 and CDR2 from the germline V gene are ENHRY and SYGVKD. CDR3 length: 16 residues. CDR3 in amino acids: CAISVADDVGANVLTF. In nucleotides, the CDR3 is TGTGCCATCAGTGTGGCAGACGACGTTGGGGCCAACGTCCTGACTTTC.

V and J are TRBV10-3 and TRBJ2-7, with D perhaps TRBD2 (6 bases). This CDR3 comprises 14 residues. Germline CDR1 and CDR2: ENHRY and SYGVKD. The V end lost 3 bases, the J end lost 4 bases, and 13 bases lay between the germline ends. The CDR3 protein is CAISDQRVVYEQYF. The CDR3, as DNA: TGTGCCATCAGTGATCAGCGGGTTGTTTACGAGCAGTACTTC.

The J gene is TRBJ2-7, the V gene TRBV7-2; the D is unclear. Germline V CDR1 and CDR2: SGHTA, FQGNSA. The V end was cut by 5 bases, the J end by 1 base, with 12 bases between. The CDR3 is 14 amino acids. The CDR3 DNA reads as TGTGCCAGCAGCCGGACGGTAGGGTCCTACGAGCAGTACTTC. This codes for CASSRTVGSYEQYF. The entire variable domain, with the rest obtained from reference TRBV7-2 and TRBJ2-7, is as follows: GAGVSQSPSNKVTEKGKDVELRCDPISGHTALYWYRQSLGQGLEFLIYFQGNSAPDKSGLPSDRFSAERTGGSVSTLTIQRTQQEDSAVYLCASSRTVGSYEQYFGPGTRLTVT.

The J gene is TRBJ2-5, the V gene TRBV27, with a possible D match to TRBD2 (5 bases). Germline V gives CDR1 MNHEY, CDR2 SMNVEV (reference sequence). Trimming stripped 2 bases from V and 5 bases from J, with 12 bases between. CDR3 length equals 14 residues. CDR3 DNA sequence: TGTGCCAGCAGTTTAAGAACAACGGGGGAGACCCAGTACTTC. It encodes CASSLRTTGETQYF.

This clonotype was picked up one time. CDR3 region: CASSQDLGPELEQYF. CDR3 bases: TGCGCCAGCAGCCAAGATTTGGGTCCCGAACTCGAGCAGTACTTC. The chain joins TRBV4-3 to TRBJ2-4; no clear D. The J call may not be correct, given that the DNA end is closer to TRBJ2-7. The CDR3 is made up of 15 amino acids. Germline assignment: CDR1 LGHNA and CDR2 YSLEER.

The chain combines TRBV6-5 with TRBJ1-2, with D possibly matching TRBD1 (6 bases). This CDR3 region has 14 residues. Per the germline V gene, CDR1 is MNHEY and CDR2 is SVGAGI. Between the trimmed V and J ends, which lost 8 bases and 0 bases, there was a span of 13 bases. CDR3 in DNA: TGTGCCAGCGCTTACAGGGAAGCTAACTATGGCTACACCTTC. Its protein is CASAYREANYGYTF.

The chain recombines TRBV16 with TRBJ1-2, with TRBD1 as a possible D gene (5 bases). Trimming pared 4 bases from V and 0 bases from J, leaving 12 bases between. This CDR3 has 15 residues. Germline V lookup: CDR1 KGHSY, CDR2 FQNENV. The CDR3 sequence is CASSPTGAANYGYTF. The CDR3 DNA reads TGTGCCAGCAGCCCCACCGGGGCAGCTAACTATGGCTACACCTTC.

The chain links TRBV7-3 to TRBJ2-1; D could derive from TRBD1 or TRBD2 (5 bases each). Trimming stripped 2 bases from V and 5 bases from J, with 10 bases between. The CDR3 covers 14 residues. Looked up from germline, CDR1 is SGHTA and CDR2 is FQGTGA. CDR3: CASSLGGLDNEQFF. CDR3 bases: TGTGCCAGCAGCTTAGGGGGATTGGACAATGAGCAGTTCTTC.